The rows below give T cell receptor beta chains drawn from one sample of a study of cytomegalovirus exposure and HLA in healthy donors. Data came from immunoSEQ multiplex PCR; TCRdb stores just in-frame clones and leaves some out. Here the sample spans about 150,000 clones, approximately 80% being singletons. The sample consisted of PBMCs. These receptors all stem from a woman aged 40-49 years in good health and CMV-seropositive. Both conserved end residues are part of each CDR3. The D gene is left open where the match is weak. Some rows mark clone size as missing; the rest say once, few, many or name a class of expanded clone.

j_call: TRBJ2-3
d_call: TRBD2
v_call: TRBV9
clone_size: -
cdr3_aa: CASGRELAGGTDTQYF
cdr3_nt: TGTGCCAGCGGGAGGGAGCTAGCGGGGGGCACAGATACGCAGTATTTT

j_call: TRBJ2-3
d_call: TRBD2
v_call: TRBV4-1
clone_size: -
cdr3_aa: CASSPGLAGDADTQYF
cdr3_nt: TGCGCCAGCAGCCCGGGACTAGCGGGAGACGCAGATACGCAGTATTTT

j_call: TRBJ2-7
d_call: TRBD2
v_call: TRBV27
clone_size: few
cdr3_aa: CASRNLRGGSTEQYF
cdr3_nt: TGTGCCAGCAGGAACCTCCGGGGAGGGTCGACTGAGCAGTACTTC

j_call: TRBJ2-1
d_call: TRBD1
v_call: TRBV19
clone_size: -
cdr3_aa: CASSPFDRGTYNEQFF
cdr3_nt: TGTGCCAGTAGTCCCTTCGACAGGGGAACCTACAATGAGCAGTTCTTC

j_call: TRBJ2-2
d_call: -
v_call: TRBV2
clone_size: -
cdr3_aa: CASTPDEGTPGGLFF
cdr3_nt: TGTGCCAGCACCCCAGACGAGGGAACACCTGGAGGGCTGTTTTTT

j_call: TRBJ1-1
d_call: -
v_call: TRBV5-1
clone_size: -
cdr3_aa: CASSSQGGEGARTEAFF
cdr3_nt: TGCGCCAGCAGCTCCCAGGGTGGGGAAGGGGCGAGAACTGAAGCTTTCTTT

j_call: TRBJ1-5
d_call: -
v_call: TRBV18
clone_size: -
cdr3_aa: CASSPNQGNQPQHF
cdr3_nt: TGTGCCAGCTCACCCAACCAGGGAAATCAGCCCCAGCATTTT

j_call: TRBJ1-1
d_call: TRBD1
v_call: TRBV27
clone_size: -
cdr3_aa: CASSGYRGRDTEAFF
cdr3_nt: TGTGCCAGCAGTGGATACAGGGGGCGGGATACTGAAGCTTTCTTT

j_call: TRBJ2-2
d_call: -
v_call: TRBV11-3
clone_size: -
cdr3_aa: CASSLDGEANTGELFF
cdr3_nt: TGTGCCAGCAGCTTAGACGGGGAGGCGAACACCGGGGAGCTGTTTTTT

j_call: TRBJ1-1
d_call: TRBD1
v_call: TRBV6-6
clone_size: -
cdr3_aa: CAGGQGWDTEAFF
cdr3_nt: TGTGCCGGGGGACAGGGGTGGGACACTGAAGCTTTCTTT